This T cell receptor beta chain was recorded in a study of cytomegalovirus exposure and HLA in healthy donors. Across the whole study: Earlier work reported 90 million to 120 million unique TCR beta sequences from approximately 180 million T cells.

To note about this clone: Its antigen remains unidentified.

Use of 60 Vbeta and 13 Jbeta primers characterized the PCR. The data were produced by immunoSEQ multiplex PCR, yet TCRdb's version contains in-frame clones alone and is incomplete. The sample totals roughly 46,000 clones; its top ten clones hold 0.9% to 1.2%. The CDR3 has 13 amino acids. Trimming at V came to 7 bases and at J to 0 bases, leaving 1 base not matched to a gene. CDR1 is SGHRS, CDR2 YFSETQ, per germline. Whole-study results and caveats: Versus the approximately 700-donor mean, an Asian-associated ancestry cluster reportedly showed fewer N-insertions in a later analysis. By a later analysis, the bulk of CMV-associated TCR beta chains appeared HLA-restricted. In an earlier analysis, most TCR beta V segments were productive about 90% or about 30% of the time.

The chain links TRBV5-1 to TRBJ2-3, with TRBD2 matching over 8 bases. This receptor was identified in a middle-aged woman in good health and CMV-seronegative. The specimen sequenced was PBMCs. Here the CDR3 reads CASASGSTDTQYF. The CDR3 region has the DNA TGCGCCAGCGCTAGCGGGAGCACAGATACGCAGTATTTT.